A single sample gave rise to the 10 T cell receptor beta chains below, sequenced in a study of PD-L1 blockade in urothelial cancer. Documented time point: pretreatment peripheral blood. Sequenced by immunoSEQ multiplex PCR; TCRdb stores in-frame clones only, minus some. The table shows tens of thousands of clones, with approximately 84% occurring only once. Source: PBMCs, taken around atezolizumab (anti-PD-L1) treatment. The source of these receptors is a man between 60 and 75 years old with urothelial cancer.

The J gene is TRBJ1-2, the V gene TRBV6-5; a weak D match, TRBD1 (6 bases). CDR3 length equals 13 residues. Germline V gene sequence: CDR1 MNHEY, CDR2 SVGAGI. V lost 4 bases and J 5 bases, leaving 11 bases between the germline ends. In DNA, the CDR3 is TGTGCCAGCAGTTTCGGACAGCCATATGGCTACACCTTC. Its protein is CASSFGQPYGYTF.

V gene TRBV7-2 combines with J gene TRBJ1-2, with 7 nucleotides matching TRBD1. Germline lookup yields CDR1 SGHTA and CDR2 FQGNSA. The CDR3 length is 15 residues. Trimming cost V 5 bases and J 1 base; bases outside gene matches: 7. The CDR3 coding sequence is TGTGCCAGCAGCCCCAGGGGGATCTTTAACTATGGCTACACCTTC. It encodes CASSPRGIFNYGYTF. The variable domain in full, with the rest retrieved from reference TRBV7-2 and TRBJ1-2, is GAGVSQSPSNKVTEKGKDVELRCDPISGHTALYWYRQSLGQGLEFLIYFQGNSAPDKSGLPSDRFSAERTGGSVSTLTIQRTQQEDSAVYLCASSPRGIFNYGYTFGSGTRLTVV.

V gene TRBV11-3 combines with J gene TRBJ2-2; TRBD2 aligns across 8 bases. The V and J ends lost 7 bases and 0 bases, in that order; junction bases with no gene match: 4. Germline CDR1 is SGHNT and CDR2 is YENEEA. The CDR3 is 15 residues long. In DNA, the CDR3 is TGTGCCAGCACCATAGCGGGGACGAACACCGGGGAGCTGTTTTTT. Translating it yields CASTIAGTNTGELFF.

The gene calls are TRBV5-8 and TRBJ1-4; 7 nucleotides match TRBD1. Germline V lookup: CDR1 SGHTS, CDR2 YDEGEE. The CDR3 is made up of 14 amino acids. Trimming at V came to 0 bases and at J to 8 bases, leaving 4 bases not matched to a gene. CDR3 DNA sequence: TGTGCCAGCAGCTTGGAGGGGGCGTGGGAAAAACTGTTTTTT. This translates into CASSLEGAWEKLFF.

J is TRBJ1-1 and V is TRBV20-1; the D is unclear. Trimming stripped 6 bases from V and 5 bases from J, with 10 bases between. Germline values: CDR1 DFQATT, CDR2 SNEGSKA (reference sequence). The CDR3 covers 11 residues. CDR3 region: CSARVATEAFF. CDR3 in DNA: TGCAGTGCCCGGGTAGCAACTGAAGCTTTCTTT.

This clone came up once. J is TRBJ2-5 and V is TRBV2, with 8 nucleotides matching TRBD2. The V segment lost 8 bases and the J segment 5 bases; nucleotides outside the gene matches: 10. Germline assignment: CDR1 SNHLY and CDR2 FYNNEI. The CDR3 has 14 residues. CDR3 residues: CASSRQRGWETQYF. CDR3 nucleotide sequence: TGTGCCAGCTCACGCCAGCGGGGGTGGGAGACCCAGTACTTC.

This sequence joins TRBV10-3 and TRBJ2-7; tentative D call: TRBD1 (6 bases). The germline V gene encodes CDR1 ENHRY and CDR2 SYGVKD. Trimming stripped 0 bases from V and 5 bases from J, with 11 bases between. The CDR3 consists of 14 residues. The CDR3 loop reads CAISESVQGNEQYF. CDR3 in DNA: TGTGCCATCAGTGAGTCCGTACAGGGTAACGAGCAGTACTTC.

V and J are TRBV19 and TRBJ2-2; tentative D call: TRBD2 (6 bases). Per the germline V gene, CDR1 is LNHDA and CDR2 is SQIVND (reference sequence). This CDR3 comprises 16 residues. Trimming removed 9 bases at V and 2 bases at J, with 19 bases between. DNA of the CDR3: TGTGCCAGCAGAAGTACGACTAGGGGAAACACCGGGGAGCTGTTTTTT. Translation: CASRSTTRGNTGELFF. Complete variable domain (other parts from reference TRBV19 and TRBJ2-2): DGGITQSPKYLFRKEGQNVTLSCEQNLNHDAMYWYRQDPGQGLRLIYYSQIVNDFQKGDIAEGYSVSREKKESFPLTVTSAQKNPTAFYLCASRSTTRGNTGELFFGEGSRLTVL.

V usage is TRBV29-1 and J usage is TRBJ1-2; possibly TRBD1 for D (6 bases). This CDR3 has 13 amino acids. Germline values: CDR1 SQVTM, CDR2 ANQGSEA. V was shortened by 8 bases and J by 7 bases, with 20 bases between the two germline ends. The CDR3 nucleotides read TGCAGCATCCCAATCCAGGGGATGCGTGGCTACACCTTC. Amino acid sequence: CSIPIQGMRGYTF. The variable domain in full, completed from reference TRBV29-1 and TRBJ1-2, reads SAVISQKPSRDICQRGTSLTIQCQVDSQVTMMFWYRQQPGQSLTLIATANQGSEATYESGFVIDKFPISRPNLTFSTLTVSNMSPEDSSIYLCSIPIQGMRGYTFGSGTRLTVV.

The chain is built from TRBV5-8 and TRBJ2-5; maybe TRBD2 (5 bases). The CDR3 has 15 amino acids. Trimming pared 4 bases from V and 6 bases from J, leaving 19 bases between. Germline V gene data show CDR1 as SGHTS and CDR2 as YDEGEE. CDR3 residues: CASSPATRRSKTQYF. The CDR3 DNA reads TGTGCCAGCAGCCCCGCCACTAGGAGGTCGAAGACCCAGTACTTC.